This T cell receptor (beta chain) was profiled in a study of blood T cells in healthy people across ages. With regard to this clonotype: Its specificity is unknown.

Study-wide results and limits: When set beside aged donors, long-lived donors presented more naive CD4+ cells and higher diversity. Not knowing donor CMV status may have confounded expanded clonotype changes.

A second PCR of 7 to 11 cycles used a sample-barcoded 5' primer and a J-beta primer mix. With 12 random nucleotides, a template-switch adaptor tagged each individual cDNA molecule. Via MiXCR, TCRdb re-called the 5' RACE reads, giving one row per CDR3 protein. The table has some 1.6 million distinct CDR3 sequences, around 35% seen once. The germline gives CDR1 LGHNA, CDR2 YNFKEQ. The CDR3 has 14 residues. V was shortened by 4 bases and J by 5 bases, with 14 bases between the two germline ends. What was sequenced was blood. The V gene is TRBV4-2, the J gene TRBJ2-5, with D hard to call. The TCR comes from a woman in her twenties or thirties in good health. The CDR3 loop reads CASSPEHGRETQYF. The CDR3 nucleotides are TGTGCCAGCAGCCCAGAGCACGGAAGGGAGACCCAGTACTTC.